This passage covers 9 T cell receptor beta chains from one sample sequenced in a study of blood T cell repertoires in COVID-19. Generated by immunoSEQ multiplex PCR, the TCRdb table keeps only in-frame clones and is missing some. Among about 480,000 clones listed, 85% to 90% were seen once. Sequenced input: PBMCs or T cells enriched from blood (not recorded which). The receptor source for this set is a woman aged 40 to 49 who had recovered from COVID-19.

V usage is TRBV27 and J usage is TRBJ2-7, with 12 bases that match TRBD2. V trimming: 3 bases; J trimming: 3 bases; junction bases outside the gene matches: 6. This CDR3 contains 16 residues. Germline CDR1 is MNHEY and CDR2 is SMNVEV (reference sequence). In nucleotides, the CDR3 is TGTGCCAGCAGTTTGCCGGGACTAGCGGGTCGCTACGAGCAGTACTTC. Protein: CASSLPGLAGRYEQYF.

This sequence joins TRBV12-5 and TRBJ2-4; 7 bases are shared with TRBD1. CDR1 LGHNT and CDR2 FRNRAP come from the germline V gene. The CDR3 runs to 15 residues. V was pared by 3 bases and J by 3 bases, with 5 bases of the junction left unmatched. The CDR3 sequence is CASGFYGQDKNIQYF. In DNA, the CDR3 is TGTGCTAGTGGTTTCTACGGACAGGACAAAAACATTCAGTACTTC.

V and J are TRBV10-1 and TRBJ1-2; D perhaps matches TRBD1 (6 bases). Trimming stripped 2 bases from V and 3 bases from J, with 16 bases between. The CDR3 is made up of 16 amino acids. The germline V gene has CDR1 WNHNN and CDR2 SYGVQD (reference sequence). The chain's CDR3 is CASSEVGQPLYYGYTF. DNA for the CDR3: TGCGCCAGCAGTGAGGTCGGACAGCCCCTCTACTATGGCTACACCTTC.

The chain joins TRBV5-1 to TRBJ1-4; perhaps TRBD1 as D (6 bases). Looked up from germline, CDR1 is SGHRS and CDR2 is YFSETQ. The germline V and J ends were trimmed by 4 bases and 4 bases, with 14 bases remaining between them. The CDR3 is 15 amino acids. The CDR3 is CASSPTRQVNEKLFF. The CDR3 DNA is TGCGCCAGCAGCCCGACCAGACAGGTTAATGAAAAACTGTTTTTT.

The chain is built from TRBV10-3 and TRBJ1-1, with 7 bases aligning to TRBD1. Germline V lookup: CDR1 ENHRY, CDR2 SYGVKD. The CDR3 contains 16 residues. Trimming cost V 0 bases and J 0 bases; bases outside gene matches: 4. CDR3 nucleotide sequence: TGTGCCATCAGTGAGTCGGTGGGACAGTTGAACACTGAAGCTTTCTTT. This encodes CAISESVGQLNTEAFF.

The chain joins TRBV7-8 to TRBJ2-7, with unresolved D. The CDR3 runs 11 residues. V lost 5 bases, J lost 2 bases, and 4 bases lay in between. Germline CDR1 and CDR2: SGHVS and FQNEAQ. The CDR3 is CASSPAYEQYF. CDR3 bases: TGTGCCAGCAGCCCAGCCTACGAGCAGTACTTC.

This rearrangement joins TRBV18 to TRBJ2-3, with D tentatively TRBD2 (5 bases). Germline CDR1 reads KGHSH; CDR2 reads LQKENI. Between the trimmed V and J ends, which lost 1 base and 0 bases, there was a span of 5 bases. The CDR3 is made up of 14 amino acids. CDR3 nucleotides: TGTGCCAGCTCACCACAGCGGAGCACAGATACGCAGTATTTT. It translates to CASSPQRSTDTQYF.

The CDR3 coding sequence is TGTGCCAGCTCACCACTCCCAGGACAGGGAAGCGCCGGGGAGCTGTTTTTT. This codes for CASSPLPGQGSAGELFF. This chain uses TRBV18 with TRBJ2-2; 8 bases align to TRBD1. CDR1 and CDR2 from the germline V gene are KGHSH and LQKENI. This CDR3 has 17 residues. J was trimmed by 6 bases and V by 1 base; bases with no gene match: 10.

The J gene is TRBJ1-6, the V gene TRBV5-1; D gene unclear. CDR1 SGHRS and CDR2 YFSETQ come from the germline V gene. This CDR3 contains 13 residues. Trimming pared 3 bases from V and 7 bases from J, leaving 8 bases between. The CDR3 DNA reads TGCGCCAGCAGCTGGGAGCAGAATTCACCCCTCCACTTT. Its translation is CASSWEQNSPLHF.